These 31 T cell receptor beta chains share one sample of origin, sequenced in a study of blood T cell repertoires in COVID-19. Profiling relied on immunoSEQ multiplex PCR, and the TCRdb table lists in-frame clones only, not all of them. The repertoire holds roughly 150,000 clones, over 75% seen once, with 3% to 4.5% in the top ten. Sample: PBMCs or T cells enriched from blood (not recorded which). Every receptor here comes from a man aged 50-59 years in a cohort exposed to, infected with or recovered from COVID-19 (not recorded which).

The chain uses TRBV20-1 and TRBJ2-7; the D is unclear. Deletions cut 4 bases from V and 2 bases from J, with 6 bases between. The CDR3 runs 11 residues. From germline, CDR1 is DFQATT and CDR2 SNEGSKA (reference sequence). Written as DNA, the CDR3 is TGCAGTGCTACCTCCCCCTACGAGCAGTACTTC. Translated, it gives CSATSPYEQYF.

This CDR3 is CASSDPRRGEGKNQPQHF. The CDR3 DNA reads as TGTGCCAGCAGTGACCCCCGGAGGGGAGAGGGGAAGAATCAGCCCCAGCATTTT. V usage is TRBV6-1 and J usage is TRBJ1-5, with D possibly being TRBD1 (5 bases). The V end lost 3 bases, the J end lost 4 bases, and 22 bases lay between the germline ends. CDR3 length: 18 residues. Germline V CDR1 and CDR2: MNHNS, SASEGT.

The genes are TRBV7-2 and TRBJ2-3; 7 bases match TRBD2. The germline V gene has CDR1 SGHTA and CDR2 FQGNSA. The junction had 11 bases not matched to a gene; V was cut back by 1 base and J by 4 bases. This CDR3 has 17 residues. The CDR3 protein is CASSLDPAGRGADTQYF. CDR3 nucleotide sequence: TGTGCCAGCAGCTTAGATCCAGCGGGAAGAGGGGCAGATACGCAGTATTTT.

This chain links TRBV30 with TRBJ2-1; tentatively, D is TRBD1 (5 bases). Germline values: CDR1 GTSNPN, CDR2 SVGIG (reference sequence). V was shortened by 2 bases and J by 2 bases, with 16 bases between the two germline ends. CDR3 length equals 16 residues. The CDR3 loop is CAWSKSRQPAYNEQFF. CDR3 nucleotide sequence: TGTGCCTGGAGTAAGAGTCGACAGCCGGCCTACAATGAGCAGTTCTTC.

V is TRBV5-6 and J is TRBJ1-6; 10 bases fit TRBD1. V shed 3 bases, J shed 8 bases, and the junction held 2 bases outside the gene matches. The CDR3 totals 14 residues. CDR1 and CDR2 from the germline V gene are SGHDT and YYEEEE. Written as DNA, the CDR3 is TGTGCCAGCAGCTCGGACAGGGGGGATTCACCCCTCCACTTT. Residues: CASSSDRGDSPLHF. Supplemented by reference TRBV5-6 and TRBJ1-6, the full variable domain reads DAGVTQSPTHLIKTRGQQVTLRCSPKSGHDTVSWYQQALGQGPQFIFQYYEEEERQRGNFPDRFSGHQFPNYSSELNVNALLLGDSALYLCASSSDRGDSPLHFGNGTRLTVT.

This clone was seen only a few times. The chain combines TRBV11-3 with TRBJ2-1; 7 bases match TRBD2. CDR1 and CDR2 (germline): SGHNT, YENEEA. The CDR3 totals 14 residues. V was clipped by 5 bases and J by 4 bases; unmatched bases: 5. In DNA, the CDR3 is TGTGCCAGCAGCGGGAGTAGCGGGTACAATGAGCAGTTCTTC. Translating it yields CASSGSSGYNEQFF.

This rearrangement joins TRBV7-9 to TRBJ1-1; weak D call: TRBD1 (6 bases). The germline CDR1 and CDR2 sequences are SEHNR and FQNEAQ (reference sequence). Trimming took 7 bases from V and 6 from J, leaving 21 bases between them. The CDR3 covers 15 residues. The CDR3 sequence is CASTFTPQGTPEAFF. The CDR3 DNA reads TGTGCCAGCACTTTCACTCCACAGGGAACCCCTGAAGCTTTCTTT.

The genes are TRBV7-9 and TRBJ2-7; no clear D. V shed 0 bases and J shed 10 bases, with 10 bases lying between them. The germline V gene encodes CDR1 SEHNR and CDR2 FQNEAQ (reference sequence). The CDR3 runs to 12 residues. CDR3 nucleotides: TGTGCCAGCAGCTTAGCCAGAGGATTACAGTACTTC. It codes for CASSLARGLQYF.

The chain employs TRBV6-5 and TRBJ2-4; 15 bases fit TRBD2. This CDR3 is 15 amino acids long. Looked up from germline, CDR1 is MNHEY and CDR2 is SVGAGI. The V segment lost 7 bases and the J segment 3 bases; nucleotides outside the gene matches: 1. The CDR3 spells CASMGLAGGKNIQYF. CDR3 DNA: TGTGCCAGCATGGGACTAGCGGGGGGCAAAAACATTCAGTACTTC.

The chain uses TRBV6-2 or TRBV6-3 and TRBJ2-5, with a possible D match to TRBD2 (7 bases). The length of the CDR3 is 15 residues. The germline gives CDR1 MNHEY, CDR2 SVGEGT. Trimming pared 4 bases from V and 5 bases from J, leaving 17 bases between. CDR3: CASSSGGPPAETQYF. DNA for the CDR3: TGTGCCAGCAGTTCCGGGGGGCCCCCGGCTGAGACCCAGTACTTC.

The genes are TRBV28 and TRBJ1-1, with no clear D. Trimming took 4 bases from V and 5 from J, leaving 11 bases between them. CDR3 length: 13 residues. Germline V gene sequence: CDR1 MDHEN, CDR2 SYDVKM. The CDR3 loop is CASSYKARTEAFF. The CDR3 bases are TGTGCCAGCAGTTATAAAGCGAGGACTGAAGCTTTCTTT.

The chain couples TRBV25-1 to TRBJ1-2, with unresolved D. V lost 4 bases to trimming and J lost 4 bases, with 10 bases between them. From germline, CDR1 is MGHDK and CDR2 SYGVNS. CDR3 length: 13 amino acids. As DNA, the CDR3 is TGTGCCAGCAGTGCTCTGTCAGGCTATGGCTACACCTTC. Protein product: CASSALSGYGYTF.

The rearrangement links TRBV9 to TRBJ1-1; possible D gene TRBD1, 5 bases. There are 13 residues in the CDR3. CDR1 SGDLS and CDR2 YYNGEE come from the germline V gene. V dropped 3 bases and J dropped 3 bases, with 9 bases sitting between them. The CDR3 reads CASSAFRDTEAFF. CDR3 DNA: TGTGCCAGCAGCGCATTCAGGGACACTGAAGCTTTCTTT.

V is TRBV13 and J is TRBJ1-3; 8 bases are a match to TRBD1. CDR1 and CDR2 from the germline V gene are PRHDT and FYEKMQ (reference sequence). V trimming: 0 bases; J trimming: 6 bases; junction bases outside the gene matches: 4. The CDR3 runs 15 residues. CDR3 DNA sequence: TGTGCCAGCAGCTTAGGGACAGGGGTACAAAACACCATATATTTT. The encoded protein is CASSLGTGVQNTIYF.

CDR3 sequence: CASSGGTGYYNEQFF. The CDR3 region has the DNA TGTGCCAGCAGCGGGGGCACAGGTTACTACAATGAGCAGTTCTTC. The gene calls are TRBV5-6 and TRBJ2-1; TRBD1 might be the D (6 bases). The ends were cut back, 4 bases at V and 3 bases at J, with 14 bases in the middle. The CDR3 extends over 15 amino acids. Per germline, CDR1 SGHDT and CDR2 YYEEEE.

The chain links TRBV12-5 to TRBJ1-6; D perhaps matches TRBD1 (6 bases). This CDR3 spans 13 amino acids. Germline CDR1 is LGHNT and CDR2 is FRNRAP. CDR3 sequence reads: CAGGRGLGSPLHF. CDR3 DNA: TGTGCGGGCGGCAGGGGATTGGGTTCACCCCTCCACTTT.

This clone was counted a single time. The chain carries TRBV24-1 and TRBJ1-5, with 8 bases identical to TRBD1. From germline, CDR1 is KGHDR and CDR2 SFDVKD. After removal of 0 bases from V and 7 bases from J, the junction contained 4 bases not matched to a gene. The CDR3 is made up of 15 amino acids. CDR3 DNA sequence: TGTGCCACCAGTGATTTGCGACAGGGGAAACAGCCCCAGCATTTT. Protein sequence: CATSDLRQGKQPQHF.

The chain uses TRBV7-3 and TRBJ2-3, with D unclear. V dropped 2 bases and J dropped 3 bases, with 6 bases sitting between them. CDR1 and CDR2 (germline): SGHTA, FQGTGA. The CDR3 consists of 13 residues. This CDR3 reads CASSLDATDTQYF. The CDR3 nucleotides are TGTGCCAGCAGCTTAGATGCGACAGATACGCAGTATTTT.

The genes are TRBV12-3 or TRBV12-4 and TRBJ1-2, with TRBD1 identical over 7 bases. CDR3 length: 13 amino acids. J lost 8 bases, V lost 5 bases, and 8 bases had no gene match. The CDR3 bases are TGTGCCAGCAGTATGACAGGGCAAGGGGGCTACACCTTC. Amino acid sequence: CASSMTGQGGYTF.

This clone was observed once. The chain uses TRBV14 and TRBJ1-6, with 7 bases lining up with TRBD1. This CDR3 spans 14 amino acids. With 4 bases clipped from V and 10 bases from J, the junction kept 7 bases outside the gene matches. The germline V gene encodes CDR1 SGHDN and CDR2 FVKESK. The chain's CDR3 is CASSPTGSGSPLHF. In nucleotides, the CDR3 is TGTGCCAGCAGCCCGACAGGGTCGGGGTCACCCCTCCACTTT.

The rearrangement links TRBV6-5 to TRBJ2-1; D is possibly TRBD1 (6 bases). The germline CDR1 and CDR2 sequences are MNHEY and SVGAGI. The CDR3 totals 15 residues. V shed 2 bases and J shed 6 bases, with 14 bases lying between them. The CDR3, as DNA: TGTGCCAGCAGTTACCACTGGGGGCCTGGCAATGAGCAGTTCTTC. This codes for CASSYHWGPGNEQFF.

The genes are TRBV27 and TRBJ2-7; D gene unclear. There are 13 residues in the CDR3. V lost 3 bases and J lost 2, with 8 bases in between. Germline loops: CDR1 MNHEY, CDR2 SMNVEV (reference sequence). This CDR3 reads CASSFTTAYEQYF. The CDR3 nucleotides are TGTGCCAGCAGTTTCACTACCGCCTACGAGCAGTACTTC.

In regard to this clone: Other nucleotide sequences from this sample produce the same CDR3. The V gene is TRBV4-3, the J gene TRBJ2-7; TRBD1 agrees at 11 bases. This CDR3 comprises 15 residues. With 3 bases clipped from V and 3 bases from J, the junction kept 4 bases outside the gene matches. CDR1 and CDR2 from the germline V gene are LGHNA and YSLEER. The CDR3 loop is CASSQAGTGGYEQYF. The CDR3 nucleotides are TGCGCCAGCAGCCAGGCCGGGACAGGGGGCTACGAGCAGTACTTC.

The V and J genes are TRBV19 and TRBJ2-1; possible D gene TRBD1, 6 bases. Germline values: CDR1 LNHDA, CDR2 SQIVND (reference sequence). The length of the CDR3 is 16 residues. Trimming stripped 0 bases from V and 4 bases from J, with 13 bases between. The CDR3: CASSIEQGLGYNEQFF. For the CDR3, the DNA is TGTGCCAGTAGTATAGAGCAGGGGCTGGGGTACAATGAGCAGTTCTTC.

V is TRBV18 and J is TRBJ2-3, with D perhaps TRBD1 (6 bases). CDR1 is KGHSH and CDR2 is LQKENI in the germline V gene. This CDR3 region has 15 residues. The germline V and J ends were trimmed by 3 bases and 3 bases, with 13 bases remaining between them. CDR3: CASSPQGPGTDTQYF. CDR3 in DNA: TGTGCCAGCTCACCCCAGGGGCCAGGAACAGATACGCAGTATTTT.

This clone was counted only a few times. Other DNA sequences in the same sample also yield this CDR3. J is TRBJ2-3 and V is TRBV6-4, with TRBD2 matching over 11 bases. The trim removed 0 bases at V and 2 bases at J, leaving 1 base unmatched. The CDR3 sequence is 16 residues long. Germline loops: CDR1 MRHNA, CDR2 SNTAGT. The CDR3 region is CASSDSSGGATDTQYF. CDR3 nucleotide sequence: TGTGCCAGCAGTGACTCTAGCGGGGGGGCCACAGATACGCAGTATTTT.

The chain uses TRBV3-1 (or the pseudogene TRBV3-2) and TRBJ1-4; 8 positions agree with TRBD1. This CDR3 contains 19 residues. Trimming removed 0 bases from V and 3 bases from J; junction bases left unmatched: 12. CDR1 is LGHDT and CDR2 is YNNKEL in the germline V gene (reference sequence). The CDR3 is CASSQDGAAGGTPNEKLFF. The DNA for the CDR3 is TGTGCCAGCAGCCAAGATGGCGCGGCAGGGGGCACCCCTAATGAAAAACTGTTTTTT.

V usage is TRBV27 and J usage is TRBJ2-7; TRBD1 matches 10 bases. The V segment lost 0 bases and the J segment 3 bases; nucleotides outside the gene matches: 2. The germline CDR1 and CDR2 sequences are MNHEY and SMNVEV (reference sequence). The CDR3 has 15 residues. CDR3 protein: CASSLSWTGGYEQYF. The CDR3 nucleotides read TGTGCCAGCAGTTTATCCTGGACAGGGGGCTACGAGCAGTACTTC.

The chain employs TRBV19 and TRBJ1-6; no clear D. The CDR3 runs 14 residues. From germline, CDR1 is LNHDA and CDR2 SQIVND (reference sequence). Between the trimmed V and J ends, which lost 4 bases and 9 bases, there was a span of 13 bases. This CDR3 is CASSNREDSSPLHF. The CDR3, as DNA: TGTGCCAGTAGTAATCGGGAAGATTCTTCACCCCTCCACTTT.

This clone was seen a few times. V usage is TRBV27 and J usage is TRBJ2-1; 9 nucleotides match TRBD2. After removal of 10 bases from V and 4 bases from J, the junction contained 8 bases not matched to a gene. This CDR3 spans 14 amino acids. Germline loops: CDR1 MNHEY, CDR2 SMNVEV (reference sequence). The CDR3 nucleotides are TGTGCCACCACGCGGGCGGGGGGGTACAATGAGCAGTTCTTC. It yields the protein CATTRAGGYNEQFF.

The chain uses TRBV5-4 and TRBJ2-4, with D maybe TRBD2 (6 bases). With 1 base removed from V and 12 bases from J, the gap between germline ends came to 14 bases. Germline assignment: CDR1 SGHNT and CDR2 YYREEE (reference sequence). The CDR3 covers 13 residues. In nucleotides, the CDR3 is TGTGCCAGCAGCTTGATAGATCGGGGGAGTCAGTACTTC. This gives the protein CASSLIDRGSQYF.